The clone carrying this T cell receptor beta chain occurred once. The antigen is not known. Sequencing used immunoSEQ multiplex PCR; TCRdb keeps in-frame clones, though not all of them. Of 75,000 to 100,000 clones listed, approximately 86% are singletons. The sample is drawn from a study of OX40 agonist ivuxolimab in advanced cancers. Across the whole study: Ivuxolimab, an agonistic anti-OX40 (CD134) antibody, was given to patients.

Findings and limits, study-wide: Researchers report that CD8+ T cells had, on average, more expanded clones than CD4+. At 0.1 to 3.0 mg/kg, CD4+ and CD8+ blood T cells expanded clonally by week 6.

This CDR3 contains 15 residues. Germline trimming cut 4 bases from V and 4 bases from J; bases unmatched to any gene: 7. Germline V gene sequence: CDR1 SGHRS, CDR2 YFSETQ. Blood samples were obtained at baseline, cycle 4 day 1, and cycle 7 day 1. V gene TRBV5-1 combines with J gene TRBJ2-2; 7 bases fit TRBD1. Sequences were derived from CD4+ or CD8+ T cells sorted from blood, sampled in a trial of the OX40 agonist ivuxolimab. The receptor was derived from an adult with an advanced solid tumor such as melanoma, head and neck, liver or kidney cancer. In DNA form, the CDR3 reads TGCGCCAGCAGCAGAAGACAGGGCGGCACCGGGGAGCTGTTTTTT. It codes for CASSRRQGGTGELFF.